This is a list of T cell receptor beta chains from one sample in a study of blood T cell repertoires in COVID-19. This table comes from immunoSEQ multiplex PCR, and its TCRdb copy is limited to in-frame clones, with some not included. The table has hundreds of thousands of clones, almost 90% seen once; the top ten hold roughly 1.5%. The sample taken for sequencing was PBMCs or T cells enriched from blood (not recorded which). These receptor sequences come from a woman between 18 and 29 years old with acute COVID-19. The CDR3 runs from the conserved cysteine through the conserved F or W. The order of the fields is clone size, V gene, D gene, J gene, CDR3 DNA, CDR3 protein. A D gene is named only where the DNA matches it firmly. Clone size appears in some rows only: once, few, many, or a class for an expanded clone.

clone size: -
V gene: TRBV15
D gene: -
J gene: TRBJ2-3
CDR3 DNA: TGTGCCACCAGCAGAGAGGCTAGCACAGATACGCAGTATTTT
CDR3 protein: CATSREASTDTQYF

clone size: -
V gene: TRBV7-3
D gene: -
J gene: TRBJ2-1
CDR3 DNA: TGTGCCAGCAGCTTAGGTAGGGGTGGATACAATGAGCAGTTCTTC
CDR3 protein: CASSLGRGGYNEQFF

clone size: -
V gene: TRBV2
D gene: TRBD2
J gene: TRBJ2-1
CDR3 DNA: TGTGCCAGCAGTCTAGCGGGAGGCTTCAATGAGCAGTTCTTC
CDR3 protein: CASSLAGGFNEQFF

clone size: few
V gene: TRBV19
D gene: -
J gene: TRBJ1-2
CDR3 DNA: TGTGCCAGTAGTATCAGGGGCAAGGTTAACTATGGCTACACCTTC
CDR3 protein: CASSIRGKVNYGYTF

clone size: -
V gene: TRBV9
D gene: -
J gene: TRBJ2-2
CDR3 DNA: TGTGCCAGCAGCGTAGCGGTTGGCGGGCCTTTATACACCGGGGAGCTGTTTTTT
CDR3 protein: CASSVAVGGPLYTGELFF

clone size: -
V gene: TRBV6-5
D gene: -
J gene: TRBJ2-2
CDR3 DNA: TGTGCCAGCAGGCAGGACATGGGCACCGGGGAGCTGTTTTTT
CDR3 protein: CASRQDMGTGELFF

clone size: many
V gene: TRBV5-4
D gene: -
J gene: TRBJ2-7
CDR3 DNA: TGTGCCAGCAGTTTCCAGGGTAGACACGAGCAGTACTTC
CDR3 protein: CASSFQGRHEQYF

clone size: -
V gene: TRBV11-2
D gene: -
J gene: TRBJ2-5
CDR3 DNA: TGTGCCAGCAGCTTAGAGTTTTCAGGACAAGAGACCCAGTACTTC
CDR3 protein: CASSLEFSGQETQYF

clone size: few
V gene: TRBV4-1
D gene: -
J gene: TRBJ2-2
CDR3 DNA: TGCGCCAGCAGCCGCCCGGACTATTCCACCGGGGAGCTGTTTTTT
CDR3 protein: CASSRPDYSTGELFF

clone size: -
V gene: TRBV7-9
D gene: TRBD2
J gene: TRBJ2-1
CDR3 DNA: TGTGCCAGCAGCTCAAAGCGGGAAAGATTGGACAATGAGCAGTTCTTC
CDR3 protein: CASSSKRERLDNEQFF

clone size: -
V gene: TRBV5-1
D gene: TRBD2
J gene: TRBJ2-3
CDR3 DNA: TGCGCCAGCAGCTACGGGACTAGCGGGAGAGTAGGCACAGATACGCAGTATTTT
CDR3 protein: CASSYGTSGRVGTDTQYF

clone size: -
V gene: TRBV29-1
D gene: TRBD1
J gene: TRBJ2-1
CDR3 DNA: TGCAGCGTTGGGAGGCCGACGGGGACAGGGGAGCAGTTCTTC
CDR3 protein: CSVGRPTGTGEQFF

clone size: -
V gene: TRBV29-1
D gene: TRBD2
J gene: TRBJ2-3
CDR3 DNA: TGCAGCGTCCAAAGACTAGCGGGAAGCACAGATACGCAGTATTTT
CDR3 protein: CSVQRLAGSTDTQYF

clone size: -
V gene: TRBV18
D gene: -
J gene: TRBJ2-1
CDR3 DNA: TGTGCCAGCTCACCTTCCCTCTACAATGAGCAGTTCTTC
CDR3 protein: CASSPSLYNEQFF

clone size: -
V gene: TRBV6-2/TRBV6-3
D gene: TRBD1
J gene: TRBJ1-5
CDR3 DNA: TGTGCCAGCAGTCCGAGTTCGGGGGACAGAGCCCTCCTCAGCAATCAGCCCCAGCATTTT
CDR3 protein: CASSPSSGDRALLSNQPQHF

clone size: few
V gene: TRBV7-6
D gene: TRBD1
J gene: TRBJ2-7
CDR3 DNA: TGTGCCAGCAGCTTCCAGGGGGACGAGCAGTACTTC
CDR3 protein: CASSFQGDEQYF

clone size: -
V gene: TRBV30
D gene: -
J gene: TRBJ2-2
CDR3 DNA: TGTGCCTGGAGGAGCAGGGGAAGCCTGGCCGGGGAGCTGTTTTTT
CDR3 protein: CAWRSRGSLAGELFF